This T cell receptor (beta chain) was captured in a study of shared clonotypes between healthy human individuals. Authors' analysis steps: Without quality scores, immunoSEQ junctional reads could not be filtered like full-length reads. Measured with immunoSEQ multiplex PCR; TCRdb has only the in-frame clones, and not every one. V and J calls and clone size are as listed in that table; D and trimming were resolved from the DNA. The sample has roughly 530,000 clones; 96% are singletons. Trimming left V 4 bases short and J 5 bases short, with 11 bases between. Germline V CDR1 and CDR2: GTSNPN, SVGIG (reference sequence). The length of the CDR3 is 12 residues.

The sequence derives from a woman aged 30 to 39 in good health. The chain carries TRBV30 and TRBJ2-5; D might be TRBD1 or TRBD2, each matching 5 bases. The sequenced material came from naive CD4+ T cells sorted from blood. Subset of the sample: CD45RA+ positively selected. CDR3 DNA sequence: TGTGCCTGGAAGAGGGGTTCGGAGACCCAGTACTTC. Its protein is CAWKRGSETQYF.